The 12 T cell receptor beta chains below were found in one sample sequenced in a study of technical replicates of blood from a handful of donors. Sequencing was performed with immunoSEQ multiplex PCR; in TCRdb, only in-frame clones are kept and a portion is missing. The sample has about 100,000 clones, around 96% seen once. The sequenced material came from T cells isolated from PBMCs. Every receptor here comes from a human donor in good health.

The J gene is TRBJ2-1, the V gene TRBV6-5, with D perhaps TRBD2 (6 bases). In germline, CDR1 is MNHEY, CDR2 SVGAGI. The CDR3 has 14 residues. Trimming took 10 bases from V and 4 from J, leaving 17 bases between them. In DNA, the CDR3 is TGTGCCACCTCGAAATTAGCGGTATACAATGAGCAGTTCTTC. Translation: CATSKLAVYNEQFF.

The CDR3 coding sequence is TGCGCCAGCAGCCCCGCGGAAGTGGAGACCCAGTACTTC. This translates into CASSPAEVETQYF. The chain is built from TRBV5-1 and TRBJ2-5, with D uncertain. V shed 4 bases and J shed 5 bases, with 12 bases lying between them. The CDR3 runs 13 residues. Germline CDR1 reads SGHRS; CDR2 reads YFSETQ.

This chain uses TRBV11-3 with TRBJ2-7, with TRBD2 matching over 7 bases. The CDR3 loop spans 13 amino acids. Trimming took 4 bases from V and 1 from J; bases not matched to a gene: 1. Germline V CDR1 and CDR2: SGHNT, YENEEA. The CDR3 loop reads CASSSGLSYEQYF. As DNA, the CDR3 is TGTGCCAGCAGCTCGGGACTATCCTACGAGCAGTACTTC. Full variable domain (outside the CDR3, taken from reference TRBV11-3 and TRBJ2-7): EAGVVQSPRYKIIEKKQPVAFWCNPISGHNTLYWYLQNLGQGPELLIRYENEEAVDDSQLPKDRFSAERLKGVDSTLKIQPAELGDSAVYLCASSSGLSYEQYFGPGTRLTVT.

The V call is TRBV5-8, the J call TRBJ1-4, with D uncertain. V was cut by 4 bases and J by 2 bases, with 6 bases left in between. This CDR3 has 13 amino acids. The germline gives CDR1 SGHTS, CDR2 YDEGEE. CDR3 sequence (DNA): TGTGCCAGCAGCCGGGGTACTAATGAAAAACTGTTTTTT. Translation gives CASSRGTNEKLFF.

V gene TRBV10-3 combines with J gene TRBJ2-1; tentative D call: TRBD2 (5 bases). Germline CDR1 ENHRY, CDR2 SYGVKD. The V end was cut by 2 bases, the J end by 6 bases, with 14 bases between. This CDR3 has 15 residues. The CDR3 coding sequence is TGTGCCATCAGTGAGGCTCTGGACTCTCTCAATGAGCAGTTCTTC. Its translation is CAISEALDSLNEQFF.

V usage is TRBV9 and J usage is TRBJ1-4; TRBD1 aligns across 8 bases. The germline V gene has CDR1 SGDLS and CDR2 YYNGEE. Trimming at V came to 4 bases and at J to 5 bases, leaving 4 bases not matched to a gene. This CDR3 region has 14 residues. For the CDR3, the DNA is TGTGCCAGCAGCTCGGGACAGGTCAATGAAAAACTGTTTTTT. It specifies CASSSGQVNEKLFF.

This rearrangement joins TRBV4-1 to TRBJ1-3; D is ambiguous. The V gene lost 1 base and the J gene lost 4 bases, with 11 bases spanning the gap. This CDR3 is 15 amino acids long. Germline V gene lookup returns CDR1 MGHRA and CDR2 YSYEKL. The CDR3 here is CASSQVLSSGNTIYF. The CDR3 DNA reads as TGCGCCAGCAGCCAAGTACTATCATCCGGAAACACCATATATTTT.

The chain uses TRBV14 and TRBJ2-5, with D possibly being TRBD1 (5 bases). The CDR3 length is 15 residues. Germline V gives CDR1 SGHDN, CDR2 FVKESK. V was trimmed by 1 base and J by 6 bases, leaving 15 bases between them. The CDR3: CASSQASARAKTQYF. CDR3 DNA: TGTGCCAGCAGCCAAGCGAGCGCCAGGGCAAAGACCCAGTACTTC.

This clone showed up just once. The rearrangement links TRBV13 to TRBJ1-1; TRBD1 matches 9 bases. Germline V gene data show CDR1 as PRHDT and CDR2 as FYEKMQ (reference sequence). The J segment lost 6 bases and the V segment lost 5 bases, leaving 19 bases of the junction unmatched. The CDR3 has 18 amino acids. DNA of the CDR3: TGTGCCAGCAGCCTACATTTAGAACCGGGACAGGGCAGCCCTGAAGCTTTCTTT. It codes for CASSLHLEPGQGSPEAFF.

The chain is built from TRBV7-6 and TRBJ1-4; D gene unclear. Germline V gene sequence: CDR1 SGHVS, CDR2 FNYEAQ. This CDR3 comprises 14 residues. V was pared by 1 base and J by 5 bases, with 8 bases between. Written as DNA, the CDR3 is TGTGCCAGCAGCTTAGGTCAGATGAATGAAAAACTGTTTTTT. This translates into CASSLGQMNEKLFF.

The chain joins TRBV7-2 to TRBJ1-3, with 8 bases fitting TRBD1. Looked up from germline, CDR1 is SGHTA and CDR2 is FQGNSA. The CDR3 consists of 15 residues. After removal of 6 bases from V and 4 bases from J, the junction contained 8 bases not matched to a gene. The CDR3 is CASSYKTGDGNTIYF. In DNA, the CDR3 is TGTGCCAGCAGTTATAAGACAGGGGACGGAAACACCATATATTTT.

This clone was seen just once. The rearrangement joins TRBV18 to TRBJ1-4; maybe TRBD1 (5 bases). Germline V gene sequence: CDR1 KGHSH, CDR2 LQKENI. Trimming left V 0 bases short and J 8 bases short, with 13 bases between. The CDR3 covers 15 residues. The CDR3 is CASSPPTSPGEKLFF. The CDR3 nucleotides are TGTGCCAGCTCACCACCGACAAGCCCAGGGGAAAAACTGTTTTTT.